This T cell receptor beta chain was retrieved from a study of cytomegalovirus exposure and HLA in healthy donors. CDR1 and CDR2 (germline): MNHNY, SVGAGI (reference sequence). The CDR3 has 16 amino acids. V shed 4 bases and J 3 bases; nucleotides not matched to a gene: 7. General study points: In vitro assays verified that three CMV-associated chains recognized CMV antigens specifically.

As regards this clone: Its antigen is unidentified.

PCR employed 60 Vbeta and 13 Jbeta primers. Generated by immunoSEQ multiplex PCR, the TCRdb table keeps only in-frame clones and is missing some. Here the sample spans around 140,000 clones, more than 70% being singletons. The specimen sequenced was PBMCs. The chain links TRBV6-6 to TRBJ1-3; 9 bases fit TRBD1. The sequence was collected from a middle-aged man in good health and CMV-seropositive. Written as DNA, the CDR3 is TGTGCCAGCAGTTCACCGGGACAGGGATTTGGAAACACCATATATTTT. Translated, it gives CASSSPGQGFGNTIYF.